This T cell receptor beta chain originates from a study of control samples from healthy donors and cancer patients. CDR1 and CDR2 from the germline V gene are SEHNR and FQNEAQ (reference sequence). Trimming removed 5 bases from V and 0 bases from J, with 13 bases in between. The CDR3 spans 15 residues. TCRdb's table, derived via immunoSEQ multiplex PCR, lists solely in-frame clones and lacks some. The sample consists of some 130,000 clones, roughly nine tenths of them appearing once. The sample taken for sequencing was blood. The chain is built from TRBV7-9 and TRBJ2-5, with D possibly called TRBD1 or TRBD2 (5 bases each). This clonotype was obtained from a young woman in good health. The CDR3 DNA is TGTGCCAGCAGCGCAACCGGGACCAACCAAGAGACCCAGTACTTC. Residues: CASSATGTNQETQYF.